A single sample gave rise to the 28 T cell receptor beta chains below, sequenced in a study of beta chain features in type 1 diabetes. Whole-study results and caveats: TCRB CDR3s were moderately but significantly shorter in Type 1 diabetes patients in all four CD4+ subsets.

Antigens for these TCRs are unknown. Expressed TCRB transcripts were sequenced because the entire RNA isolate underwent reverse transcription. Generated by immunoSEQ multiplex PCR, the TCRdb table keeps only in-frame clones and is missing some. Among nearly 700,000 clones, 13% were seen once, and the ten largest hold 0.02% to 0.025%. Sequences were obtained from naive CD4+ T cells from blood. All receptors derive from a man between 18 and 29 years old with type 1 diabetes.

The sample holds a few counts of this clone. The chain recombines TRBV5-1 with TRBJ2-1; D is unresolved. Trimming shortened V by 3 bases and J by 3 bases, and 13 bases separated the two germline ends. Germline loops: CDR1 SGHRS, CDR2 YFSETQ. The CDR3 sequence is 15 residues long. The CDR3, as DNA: TGCGCCAGCAGCTCTTTAGACCCCGACTACAATGAGCAGTTCTTC. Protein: CASSSLDPDYNEQFF.

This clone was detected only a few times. The CDR3 bases are TGTGCCAGCAGCTTAGCAGGGGCCCCCTATGGCTACACCTTC. It yields the protein CASSLAGAPYGYTF. The chain is built from TRBV7-9 and TRBJ1-2; D is possibly TRBD1 (5 bases). Germline CDR1 and CDR2: SEHNR and FQNEAQ (reference sequence). V gave up 0 bases and J gave up 4 bases, with 9 bases separating them. The CDR3 has 14 amino acids. The entire variable domain, with the rest obtained from reference TRBV7-9 and TRBJ1-2, is as follows: DTGVSQNPRHKITKRGQNVTFRCDPISEHNRLYWYRQTLGQGPEFLTYFQNEAQLEKSRLLSDRFSAERPKGSFSTLEIQRTEQGDSAMYLCASSLAGAPYGYTFGSGTRLTVV.

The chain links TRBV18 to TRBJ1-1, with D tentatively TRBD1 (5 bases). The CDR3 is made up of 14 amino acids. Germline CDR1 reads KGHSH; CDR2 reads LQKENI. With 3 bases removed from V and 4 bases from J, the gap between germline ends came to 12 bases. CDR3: CASSPKGIGTEAFF. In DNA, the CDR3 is TGTGCCAGCTCACCCAAGGGGATCGGCACTGAAGCTTTCTTT.

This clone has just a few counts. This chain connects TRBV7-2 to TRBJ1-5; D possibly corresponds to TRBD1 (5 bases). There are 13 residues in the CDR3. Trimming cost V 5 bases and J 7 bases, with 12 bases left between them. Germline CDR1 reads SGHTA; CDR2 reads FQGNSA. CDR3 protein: CASSIRREQPQHF. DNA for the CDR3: TGTGCCAGCAGCATACGCAGGGAACAGCCCCAGCATTTT.

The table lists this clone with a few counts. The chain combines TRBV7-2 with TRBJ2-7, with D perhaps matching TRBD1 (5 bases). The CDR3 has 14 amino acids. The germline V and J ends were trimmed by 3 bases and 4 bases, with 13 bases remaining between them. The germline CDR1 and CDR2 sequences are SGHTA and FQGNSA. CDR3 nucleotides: TGTGCCAGCAGCTTGGCAGGGAAGTTGTACGAGCAGTACTTC. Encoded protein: CASSLAGKLYEQYF.

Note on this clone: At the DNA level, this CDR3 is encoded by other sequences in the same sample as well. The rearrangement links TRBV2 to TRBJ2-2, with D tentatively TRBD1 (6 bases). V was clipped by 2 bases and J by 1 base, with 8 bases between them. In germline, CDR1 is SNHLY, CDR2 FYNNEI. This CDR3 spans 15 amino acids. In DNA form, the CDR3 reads TGTGCCAGCAGTGAACAGGGGCTGAACACCGGGGAGCTGTTTTTT. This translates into CASSEQGLNTGELFF.

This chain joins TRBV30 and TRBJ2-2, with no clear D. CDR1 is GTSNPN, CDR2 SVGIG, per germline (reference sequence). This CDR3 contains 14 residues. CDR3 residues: CARKAREFTGELFF. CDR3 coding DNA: TGTGCTCGGAAGGCCAGAGAGTTCACCGGGGAGCTGTTTTTT.

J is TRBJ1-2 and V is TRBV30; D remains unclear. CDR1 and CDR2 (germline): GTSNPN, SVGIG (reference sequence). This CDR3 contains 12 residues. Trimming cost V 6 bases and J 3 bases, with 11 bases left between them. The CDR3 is CACSPGYYGYTF. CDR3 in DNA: TGTGCCTGTTCCCCGGGGTACTATGGCTACACCTTC.

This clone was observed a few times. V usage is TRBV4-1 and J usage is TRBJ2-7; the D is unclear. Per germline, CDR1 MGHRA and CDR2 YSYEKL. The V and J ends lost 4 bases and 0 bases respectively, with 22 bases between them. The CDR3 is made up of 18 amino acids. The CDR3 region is CASSRRLESTLSSYEQYF. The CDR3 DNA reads TGCGCCAGCAGCCGCAGGCTTGAGTCCACCCTGAGCTCCTACGAGCAGTACTTC.

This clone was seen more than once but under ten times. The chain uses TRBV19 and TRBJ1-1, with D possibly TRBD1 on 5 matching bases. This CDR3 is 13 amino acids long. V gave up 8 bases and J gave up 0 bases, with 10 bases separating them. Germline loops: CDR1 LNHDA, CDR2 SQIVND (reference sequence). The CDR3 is CASGGRLNTEAFF. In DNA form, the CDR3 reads TGTGCCAGTGGGGGACGGCTGAACACTGAAGCTTTCTTT.

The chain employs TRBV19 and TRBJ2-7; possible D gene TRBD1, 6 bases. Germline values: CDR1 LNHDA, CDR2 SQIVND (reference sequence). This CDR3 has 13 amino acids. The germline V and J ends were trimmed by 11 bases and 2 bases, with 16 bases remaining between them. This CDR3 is CAVGDKGTYEQYF. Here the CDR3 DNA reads TGTGCCGTGGGGGACAAGGGAACCTACGAGCAGTACTTC.

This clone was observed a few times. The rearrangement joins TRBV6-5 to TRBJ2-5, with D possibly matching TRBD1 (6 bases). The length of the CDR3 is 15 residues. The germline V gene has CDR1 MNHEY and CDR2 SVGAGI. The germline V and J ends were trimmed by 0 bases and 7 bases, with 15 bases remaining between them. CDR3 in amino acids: CASSYSPGHRGTQYF. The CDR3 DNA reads TGTGCCAGCAGTTACTCTCCGGGACACCGGGGGACCCAGTACTTC.

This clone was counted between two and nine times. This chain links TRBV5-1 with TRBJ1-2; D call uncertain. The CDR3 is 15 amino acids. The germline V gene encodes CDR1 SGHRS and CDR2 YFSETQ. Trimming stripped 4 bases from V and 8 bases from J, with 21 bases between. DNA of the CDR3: TGCGCCAGCAGCCCACACGGGGAGGGCGCAAGGGGCTACACCTTC. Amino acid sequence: CASSPHGEGARGYTF.

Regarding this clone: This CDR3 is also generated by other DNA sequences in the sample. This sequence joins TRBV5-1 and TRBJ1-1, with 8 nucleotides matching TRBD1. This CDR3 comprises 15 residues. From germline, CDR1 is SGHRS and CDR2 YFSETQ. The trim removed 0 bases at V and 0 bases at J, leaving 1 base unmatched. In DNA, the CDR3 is TGCGCCAGCAGCTTGGGACAGGGGTTGAACACTGAAGCTTTCTTT. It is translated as CASSLGQGLNTEAFF.

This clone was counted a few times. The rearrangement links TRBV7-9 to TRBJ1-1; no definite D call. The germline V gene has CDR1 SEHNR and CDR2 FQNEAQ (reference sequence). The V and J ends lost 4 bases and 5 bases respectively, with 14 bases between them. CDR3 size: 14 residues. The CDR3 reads CASSSVGPRTEAFF. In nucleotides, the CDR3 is TGTGCCAGCAGCTCGGTCGGGCCTAGGACTGAAGCTTTCTTT.

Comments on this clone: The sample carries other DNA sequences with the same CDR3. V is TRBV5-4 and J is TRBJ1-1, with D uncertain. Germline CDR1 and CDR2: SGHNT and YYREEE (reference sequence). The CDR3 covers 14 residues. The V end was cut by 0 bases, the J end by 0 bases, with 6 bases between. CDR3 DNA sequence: TGTGCCAGCAGCTTGGAGCAGGTGAACACTGAAGCTTTCTTT. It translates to CASSLEQVNTEAFF.

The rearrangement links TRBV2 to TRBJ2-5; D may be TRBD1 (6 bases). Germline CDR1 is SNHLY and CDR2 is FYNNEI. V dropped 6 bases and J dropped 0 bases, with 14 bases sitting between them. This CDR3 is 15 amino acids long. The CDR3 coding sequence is TGTGCCAGCAGGACCGAACAGGGAGACCAAGAGACCCAGTACTTC. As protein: CASRTEQGDQETQYF. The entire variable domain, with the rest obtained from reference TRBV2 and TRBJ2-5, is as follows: EPEVTQTPSHQVTQMGQEVILRCVPISNHLYFYWYRQILGQKVEFLVSFYNNEISEKSEIFDDQFSVERPDGSNFTLKIRSTKLEDSAMYFCASRTEQGDQETQYFGPGTRLLVL.

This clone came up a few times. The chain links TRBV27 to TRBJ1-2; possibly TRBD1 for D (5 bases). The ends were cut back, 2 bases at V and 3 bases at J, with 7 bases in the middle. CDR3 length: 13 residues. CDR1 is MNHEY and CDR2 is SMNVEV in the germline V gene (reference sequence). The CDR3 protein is CASSLRGDYGYTF. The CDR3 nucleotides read TGTGCCAGCAGTTTACGGGGCGACTATGGCTACACCTTC.

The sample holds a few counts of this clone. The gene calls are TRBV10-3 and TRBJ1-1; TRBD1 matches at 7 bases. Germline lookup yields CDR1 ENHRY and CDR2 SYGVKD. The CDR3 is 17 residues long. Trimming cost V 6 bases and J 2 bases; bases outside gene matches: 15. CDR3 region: CAIRLGGIGSFNTEAFF. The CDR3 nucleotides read TGTGCCATCAGACTAGGGGGCATCGGATCGTTTAACACTGAAGCTTTCTTT.

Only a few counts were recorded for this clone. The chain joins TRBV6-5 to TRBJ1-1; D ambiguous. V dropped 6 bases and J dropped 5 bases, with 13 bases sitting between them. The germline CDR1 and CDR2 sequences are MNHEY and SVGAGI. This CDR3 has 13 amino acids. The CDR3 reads CASSWGGETEAFF. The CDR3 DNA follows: TGTGCCAGCAGCTGGGGTGGGGAAACTGAAGCTTTCTTT.

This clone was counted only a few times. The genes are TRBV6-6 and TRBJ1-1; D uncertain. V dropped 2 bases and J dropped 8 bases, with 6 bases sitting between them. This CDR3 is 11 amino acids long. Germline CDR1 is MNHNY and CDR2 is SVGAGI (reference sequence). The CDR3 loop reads CASSYLGEAFF. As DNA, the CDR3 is TGTGCCAGCAGTTACCTCGGCGAAGCTTTCTTT.

DNA of the CDR3: TGTGCCAGCAGCGTAGGGTACCAAGAGACCCAGTACTTC. Its translation is CASSVGYQETQYF. J is TRBJ2-5 and V is TRBV9; D is undetermined. The CDR3 sequence is 13 residues long. The germline V gene has CDR1 SGDLS and CDR2 YYNGEE. Deletions cut 0 bases from V and 0 bases from J, with 3 bases between. Full variable domain (rest looked up from reference TRBV9 and TRBJ2-5): DSGVTQTPKHLITATGQRVTLRCSPRSGDLSVYWYQQSLDQGLQFLIQYYNGEERAKGNILERFSAQQFPDLHSELNLSSLELGDSALYFCASSVGYQETQYFGPGTRLLVL.

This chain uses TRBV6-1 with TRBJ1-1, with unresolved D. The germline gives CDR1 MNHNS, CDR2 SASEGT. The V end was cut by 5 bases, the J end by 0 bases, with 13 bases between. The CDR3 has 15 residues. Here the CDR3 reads CASSQSPSMNTEAFF. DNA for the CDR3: TGTGCCAGCAGTCAAAGTCCAAGTATGAACACTGAAGCTTTCTTT.

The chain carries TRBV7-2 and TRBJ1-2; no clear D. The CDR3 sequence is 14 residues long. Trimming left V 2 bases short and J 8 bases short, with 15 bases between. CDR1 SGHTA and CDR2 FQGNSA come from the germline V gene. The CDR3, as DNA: TGTGCCAGCAGCTTAAACCCGCCGGGCCCCGGCTACACCTTC. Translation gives CASSLNPPGPGYTF.

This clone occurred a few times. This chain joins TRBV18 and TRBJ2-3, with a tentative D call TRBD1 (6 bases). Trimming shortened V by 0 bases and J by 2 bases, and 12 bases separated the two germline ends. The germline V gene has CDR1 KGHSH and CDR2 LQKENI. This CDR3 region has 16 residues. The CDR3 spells CASSPPQGPNTDTQYF. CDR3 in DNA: TGTGCCAGCTCACCACCGCAGGGGCCAAACACAGATACGCAGTATTTT.

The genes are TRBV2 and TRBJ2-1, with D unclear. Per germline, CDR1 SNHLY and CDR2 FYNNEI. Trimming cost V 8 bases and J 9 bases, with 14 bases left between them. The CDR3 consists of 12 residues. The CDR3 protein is CASPPASGEQFF. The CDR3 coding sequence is TGTGCCAGCCCCCCCGCATCGGGTGAGCAGTTCTTC.

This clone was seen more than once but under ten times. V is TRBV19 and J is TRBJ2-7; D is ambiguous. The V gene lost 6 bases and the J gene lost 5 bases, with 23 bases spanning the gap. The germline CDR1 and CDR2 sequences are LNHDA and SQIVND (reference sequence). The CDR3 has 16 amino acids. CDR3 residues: CASSIGPGSILHEQYF. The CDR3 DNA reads TGTGCCAGTAGCATCGGTCCAGGCTCAATCCTTCACGAGCAGTACTTC. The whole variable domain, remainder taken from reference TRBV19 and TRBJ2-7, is DGGITQSPKYLFRKEGQNVTLSCEQNLNHDAMYWYRQDPGQGLRLIYYSQIVNDFQKGDIAEGYSVSREKKESFPLTVTSAQKNPTAFYLCASSIGPGSILHEQYFGPGTRLTVT.

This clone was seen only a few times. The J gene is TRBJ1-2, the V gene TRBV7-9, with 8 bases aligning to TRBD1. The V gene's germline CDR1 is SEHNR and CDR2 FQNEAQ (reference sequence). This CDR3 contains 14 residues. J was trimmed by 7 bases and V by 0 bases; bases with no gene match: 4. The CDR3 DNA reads TGTGCCAGCAGCTTAGCGGACAGGGATTCTGGCTACACCTTC. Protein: CASSLADRDSGYTF.